This T cell receptor beta chain was recovered during a study of metastatic and nonmetastatic thyroid tumors. Study as a whole: Across peripheral blood and tumor or nodule tissue samples taken from malignant and benign thyroid patients, the repertoires were compared with one another.

How the authors handled the data: In papillary thyroid cancer, a distant-metastasis classifier was built using CDR3 differences across clinicopathological groups. TCRdb used MiXCR to call clones anew from the PCR reads. TCRdb, not the original authors, processed these V and J calls. Among approximately 21,000 clones, around 17% were seen once, and the ten largest hold roughly 20%. CDR1 and CDR2 from the germline V gene are MNHNS and SASEGT. V was clipped by 1 base and J by 4 bases, with 10 bases between them. This CDR3 contains 14 residues. No patient received treatment before thyroid surgery. In this sample, this clone turned up a few times. The antigen remains undetermined. Points from the study as a whole: When malignant thyroid tumors were compared with benign nodules, TCR beta diversity was reportedly significantly higher in the malignant tumors. This held in both blood and tumor samples.

The clonotype was recovered from a male donor with papillary thyroid cancer or a benign thyroid nodule (not recorded which). Some clones in this sample may be carry-over from other donors' samples. This chain uses TRBV6-1 with TRBJ1-2, with D hard to call. The sample consisted of blood. The CDR3 nucleotides are TGTGCCAGCAGTGAAGTAGGGCCCCGCTATGGCTACACCTTC. This encodes CASSEVGPRYGYTF.